This T cell receptor (beta chain) is drawn from a study of PD-L1 blockade in urothelial cancer. Described time point: pretreatment peripheral blood. Sequencing was performed with immunoSEQ multiplex PCR; in TCRdb, only in-frame clones are kept and a portion is missing. The sample yields tens of thousands of clones, 84% seen once. The TCR comes from a woman in her seventies with urothelial cancer. The source was PBMCs, collected around atezolizumab (anti-PD-L1) treatment.

The CDR3: CASRTGVRGDSPLHF. The CDR3 DNA sequence: TGTGCCAGTAGAACAGGGGTTCGAGGTGATTCACCCCTCCACTTT. V gene TRBV19 combines with J gene TRBJ1-6; 7 nucleotides line up with TRBD1. The V gene end was trimmed by 6 bases and the J gene end by 8 bases; junction bases not matched to a gene: 10. The CDR3 sequence is 15 residues long. Germline V CDR1 and CDR2: LNHDA, SQIVND (reference sequence). The whole variable domain, remainder taken from reference TRBV19 and TRBJ1-6, is DGGITQSPKYLFRKEGQNVTLSCEQNLNHDAMYWYRQDPGQGLRLIYYSQIVNDFQKGDIAEGYSVSREKKESFPLTVTSAQKNPTAFYLCASRTGVRGDSPLHFGNGTRLTVT.